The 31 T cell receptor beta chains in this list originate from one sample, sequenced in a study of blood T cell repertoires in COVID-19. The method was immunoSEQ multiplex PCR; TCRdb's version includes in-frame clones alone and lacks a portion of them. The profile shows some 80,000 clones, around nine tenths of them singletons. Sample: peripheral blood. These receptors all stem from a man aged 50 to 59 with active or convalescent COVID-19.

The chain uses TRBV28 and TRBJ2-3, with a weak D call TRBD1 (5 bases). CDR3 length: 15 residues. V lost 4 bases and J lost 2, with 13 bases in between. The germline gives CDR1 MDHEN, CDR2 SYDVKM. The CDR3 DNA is TGTGCCAGCAGTTACCAGACAGTGACCACAGATACGCAGTATTTT. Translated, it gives CASSYQTVTTDTQYF.

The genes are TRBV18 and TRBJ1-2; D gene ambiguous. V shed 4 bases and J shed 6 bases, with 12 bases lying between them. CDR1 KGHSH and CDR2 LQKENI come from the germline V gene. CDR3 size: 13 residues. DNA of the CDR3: TGTGCCAGCTCACTCGGAGCGCGTAATGGCTACACCTTC. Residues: CASSLGARNGYTF.

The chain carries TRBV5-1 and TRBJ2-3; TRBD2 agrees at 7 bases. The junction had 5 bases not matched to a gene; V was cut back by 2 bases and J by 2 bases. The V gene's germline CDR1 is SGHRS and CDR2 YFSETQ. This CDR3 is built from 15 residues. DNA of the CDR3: TGCGCCAGCAGCTTCTCAGCGGGGTCCACAGATACGCAGTATTTT. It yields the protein CASSFSAGSTDTQYF. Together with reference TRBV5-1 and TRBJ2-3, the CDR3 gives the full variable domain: KAGVTQTPRYLIKTRGQQVTLSCSPISGHRSVSWYQQTPGQGLQFLFEYFSETQRNKGNFPGRFSGRQFSNSRSEMNVSTLELGDSALYLCASSFSAGSTDTQYFGPGTRLTVL.

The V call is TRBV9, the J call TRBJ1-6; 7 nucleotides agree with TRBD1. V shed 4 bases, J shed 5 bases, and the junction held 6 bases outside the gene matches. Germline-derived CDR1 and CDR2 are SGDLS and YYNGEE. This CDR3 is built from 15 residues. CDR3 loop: CASSLSGQDNSPLHF. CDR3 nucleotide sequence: TGTGCCAGCAGCCTCTCCGGACAGGATAATTCACCCCTCCACTTT.

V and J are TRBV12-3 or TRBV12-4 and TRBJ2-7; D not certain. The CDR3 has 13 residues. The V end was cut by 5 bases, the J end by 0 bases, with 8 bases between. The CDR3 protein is CASSIFSSYEQYF. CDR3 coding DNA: TGTGCCAGCAGTATCTTCAGCTCCTACGAGCAGTACTTC.

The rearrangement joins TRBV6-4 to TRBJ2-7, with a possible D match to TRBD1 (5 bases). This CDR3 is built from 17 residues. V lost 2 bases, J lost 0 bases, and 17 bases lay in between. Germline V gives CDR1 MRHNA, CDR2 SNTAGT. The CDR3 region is CASSDPLPDSRSYEQYV. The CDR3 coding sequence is TGTGCCAGCAGTGACCCCCTCCCCGACAGCCGCTCCTACGAGCAGTACGTC.

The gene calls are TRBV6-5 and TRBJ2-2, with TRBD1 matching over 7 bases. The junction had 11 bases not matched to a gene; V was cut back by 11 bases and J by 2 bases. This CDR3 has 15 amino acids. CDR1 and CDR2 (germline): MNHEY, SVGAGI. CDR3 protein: CAVSRGQPNTGELFF. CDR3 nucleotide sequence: TGTGCCGTATCACGGGGACAGCCTAACACCGGGGAGCTGTTTTTT.

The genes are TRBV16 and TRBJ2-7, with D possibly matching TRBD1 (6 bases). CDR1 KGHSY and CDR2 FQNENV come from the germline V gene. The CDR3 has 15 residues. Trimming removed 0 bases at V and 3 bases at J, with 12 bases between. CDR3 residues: CASSQSGDRFYEQYF. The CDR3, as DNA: TGTGCCAGCAGCCAATCGGGTGACAGGTTCTACGAGCAGTACTTC.

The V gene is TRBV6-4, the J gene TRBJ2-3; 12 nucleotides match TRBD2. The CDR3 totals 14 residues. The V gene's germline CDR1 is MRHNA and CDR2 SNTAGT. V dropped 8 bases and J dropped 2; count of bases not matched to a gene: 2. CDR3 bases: TGTGCCAGCGCTAGCGGGGGGGACACAGATACGCAGTATTTT. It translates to CASASGGDTDTQYF.

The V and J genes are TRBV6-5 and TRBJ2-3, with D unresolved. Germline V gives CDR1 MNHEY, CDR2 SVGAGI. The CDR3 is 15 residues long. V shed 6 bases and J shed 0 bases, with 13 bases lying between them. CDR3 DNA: TGTGCCAGCAGCCGACTCGGTGCTAGCACAGATACGCAGTATTTT. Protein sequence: CASSRLGASTDTQYF.

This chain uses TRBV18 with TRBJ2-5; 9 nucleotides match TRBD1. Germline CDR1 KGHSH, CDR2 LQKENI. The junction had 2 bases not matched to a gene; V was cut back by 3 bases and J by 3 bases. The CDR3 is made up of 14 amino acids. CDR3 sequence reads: CASSPWTGEETQYF. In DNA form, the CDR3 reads TGTGCCAGCTCACCGTGGACAGGGGAAGAGACCCAGTACTTC. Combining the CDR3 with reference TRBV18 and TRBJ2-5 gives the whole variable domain NAGVMQNPRHLVRRRGQEARLRCSPMKGHSHVYWYRQLPEEGLKFMVYLQKENIIDESGMPKERFSAEFPKEGPSILRIQQVVRGDSAAYFCASSPWTGEETQYFGPGTRLLVL.

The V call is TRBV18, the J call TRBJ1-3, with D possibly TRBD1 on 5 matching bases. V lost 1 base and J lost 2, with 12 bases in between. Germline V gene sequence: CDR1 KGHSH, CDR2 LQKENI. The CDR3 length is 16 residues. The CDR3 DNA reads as TGTGCCAGCTCACCACGACAGCTTACAACTGGAAACACCATATATTTT. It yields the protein CASSPRQLTTGNTIYF. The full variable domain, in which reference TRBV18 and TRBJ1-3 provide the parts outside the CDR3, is NAGVMQNPRHLVRRRGQEARLRCSPMKGHSHVYWYRQLPEEGLKFMVYLQKENIIDESGMPKERFSAEFPKEGPSILRIQQVVRGDSAAYFCASSPRQLTTGNTIYFGEGSWLTVV.

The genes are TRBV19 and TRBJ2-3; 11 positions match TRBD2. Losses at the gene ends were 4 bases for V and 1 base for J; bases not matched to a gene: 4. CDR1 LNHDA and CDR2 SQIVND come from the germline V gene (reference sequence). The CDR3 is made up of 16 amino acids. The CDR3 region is CASSNSGGAGTDTQYF. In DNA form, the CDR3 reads TGTGCCAGTAGTAATAGCGGGGGGGCGGGCACAGATACGCAGTATTTT.

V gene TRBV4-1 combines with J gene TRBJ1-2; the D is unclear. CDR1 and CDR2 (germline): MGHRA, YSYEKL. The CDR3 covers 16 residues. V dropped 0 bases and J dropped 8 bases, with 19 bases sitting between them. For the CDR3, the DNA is TGCGCCAGCAGCCAAGAAGGAGAAAATGGCTATAGGGGCTACACCTTC. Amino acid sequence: CASSQEGENGYRGYTF.

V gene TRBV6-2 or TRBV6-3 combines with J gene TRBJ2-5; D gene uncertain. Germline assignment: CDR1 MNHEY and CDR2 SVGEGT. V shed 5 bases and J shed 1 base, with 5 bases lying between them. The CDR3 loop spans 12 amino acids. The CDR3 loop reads CASSPVQETQYF. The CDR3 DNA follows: TGTGCCAGCAGTCCGGTCCAAGAGACCCAGTACTTC.

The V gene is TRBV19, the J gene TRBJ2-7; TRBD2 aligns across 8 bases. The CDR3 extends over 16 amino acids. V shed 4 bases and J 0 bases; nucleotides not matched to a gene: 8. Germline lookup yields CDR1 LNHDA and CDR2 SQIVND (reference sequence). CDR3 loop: CASSTSRAGDSYEQYF. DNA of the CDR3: TGTGCCAGTAGTACCTCTCGAGCGGGGGACTCCTACGAGCAGTACTTC. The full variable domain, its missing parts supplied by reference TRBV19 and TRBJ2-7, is DGGITQSPKYLFRKEGQNVTLSCEQNLNHDAMYWYRQDPGQGLRLIYYSQIVNDFQKGDIAEGYSVSREKKESFPLTVTSAQKNPTAFYLCASSTSRAGDSYEQYFGPGTRLTVT.

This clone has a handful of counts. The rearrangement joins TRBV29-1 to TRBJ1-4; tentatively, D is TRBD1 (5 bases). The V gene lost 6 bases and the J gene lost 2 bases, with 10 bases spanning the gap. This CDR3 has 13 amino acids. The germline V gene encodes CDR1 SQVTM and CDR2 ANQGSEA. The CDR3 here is CSVGRGTNEKLFF. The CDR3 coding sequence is TGCAGCGTCGGTCGGGGGACTAATGAAAAACTGTTTTTT.

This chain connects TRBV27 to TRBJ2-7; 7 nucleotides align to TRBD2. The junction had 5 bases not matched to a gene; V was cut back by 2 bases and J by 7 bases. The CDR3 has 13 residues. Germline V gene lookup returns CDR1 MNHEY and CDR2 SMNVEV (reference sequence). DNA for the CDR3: TGTGCCAGCAGTTTAGGCCCGGGGGGTGAGCAGTACTTC. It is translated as CASSLGPGGEQYF.

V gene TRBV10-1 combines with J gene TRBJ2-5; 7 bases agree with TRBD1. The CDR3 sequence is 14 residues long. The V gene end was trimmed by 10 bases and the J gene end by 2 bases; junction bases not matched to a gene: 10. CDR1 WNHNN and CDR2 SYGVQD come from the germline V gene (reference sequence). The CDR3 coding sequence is TGCGCCACCTCCCTGGTCAGGGGGCAAGAGACCCAGTACTTC. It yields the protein CATSLVRGQETQYF.

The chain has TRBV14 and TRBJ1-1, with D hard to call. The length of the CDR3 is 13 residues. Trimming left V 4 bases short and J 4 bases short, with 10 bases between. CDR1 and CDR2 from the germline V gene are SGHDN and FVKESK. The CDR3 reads CASSLLEGTEAFF. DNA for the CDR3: TGTGCCAGCAGCCTATTAGAGGGCACTGAAGCTTTCTTT.

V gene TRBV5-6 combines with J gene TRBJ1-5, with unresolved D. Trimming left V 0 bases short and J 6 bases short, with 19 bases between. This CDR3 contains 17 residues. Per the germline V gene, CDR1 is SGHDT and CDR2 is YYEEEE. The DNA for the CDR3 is TGTGCCAGCAGCTTGGCCGGGATGGGAGGGTCTGGTCAGCCCCAGCATTTT. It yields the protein CASSLAGMGGSGQPQHF.

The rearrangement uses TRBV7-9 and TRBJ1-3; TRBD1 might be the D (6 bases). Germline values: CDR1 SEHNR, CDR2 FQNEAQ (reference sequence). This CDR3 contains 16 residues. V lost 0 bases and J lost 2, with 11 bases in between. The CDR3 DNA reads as TGTGCCAGCAGCTTAGCGGGGGCGAGGACTGGAAACACCATATATTTT. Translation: CASSLAGARTGNTIYF.

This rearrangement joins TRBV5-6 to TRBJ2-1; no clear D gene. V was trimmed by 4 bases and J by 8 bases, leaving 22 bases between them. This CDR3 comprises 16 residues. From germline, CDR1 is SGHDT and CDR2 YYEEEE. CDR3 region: CASSQWLRSLSDEQFF. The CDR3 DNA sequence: TGTGCCAGCAGCCAATGGCTCAGATCTCTCAGCGATGAGCAGTTCTTC.

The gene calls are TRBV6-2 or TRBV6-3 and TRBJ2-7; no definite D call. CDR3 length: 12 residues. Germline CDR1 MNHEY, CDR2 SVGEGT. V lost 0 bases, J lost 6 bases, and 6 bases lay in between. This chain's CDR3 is CASSYSRSEQYF. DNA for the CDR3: TGTGCCAGCAGTTACTCTCGGAGCGAGCAGTACTTC.

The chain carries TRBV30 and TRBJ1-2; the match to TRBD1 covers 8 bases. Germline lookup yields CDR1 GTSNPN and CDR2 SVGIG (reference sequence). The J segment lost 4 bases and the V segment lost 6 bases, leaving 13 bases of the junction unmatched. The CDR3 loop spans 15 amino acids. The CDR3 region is CACATGAPTLYGYTF. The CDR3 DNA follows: TGTGCCTGCGCGACAGGGGCTCCTACTCTCTATGGCTACACCTTC.

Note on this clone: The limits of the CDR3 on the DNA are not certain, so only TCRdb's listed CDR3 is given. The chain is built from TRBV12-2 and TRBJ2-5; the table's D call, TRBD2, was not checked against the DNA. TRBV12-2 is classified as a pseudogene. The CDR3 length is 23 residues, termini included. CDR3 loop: CASRREISKCRTEPRDPVLRGYF.

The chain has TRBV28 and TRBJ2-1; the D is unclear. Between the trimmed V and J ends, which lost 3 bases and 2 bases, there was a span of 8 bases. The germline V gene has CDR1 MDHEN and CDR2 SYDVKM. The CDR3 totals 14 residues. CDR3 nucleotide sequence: TGTGCCAGCAGTTTCCGTCAGGCCTACAATGAGCAGTTCTTC. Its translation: CASSFRQAYNEQFF.

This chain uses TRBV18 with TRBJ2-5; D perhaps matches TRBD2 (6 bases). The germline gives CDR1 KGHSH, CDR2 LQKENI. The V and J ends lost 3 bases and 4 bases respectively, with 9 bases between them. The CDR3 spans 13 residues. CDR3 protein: CASSPGGAETQYF. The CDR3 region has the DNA TGTGCCAGCTCACCTGGAGGGGCAGAGACCCAGTACTTC.

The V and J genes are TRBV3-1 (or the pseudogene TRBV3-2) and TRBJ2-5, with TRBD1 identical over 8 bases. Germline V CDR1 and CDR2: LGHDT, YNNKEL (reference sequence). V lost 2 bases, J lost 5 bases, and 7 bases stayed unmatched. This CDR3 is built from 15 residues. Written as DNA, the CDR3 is TGTGCCAGCAGCCAAATTACAGGGGGAGGTGAGACCCAGTACTTC. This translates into CASSQITGGGETQYF.

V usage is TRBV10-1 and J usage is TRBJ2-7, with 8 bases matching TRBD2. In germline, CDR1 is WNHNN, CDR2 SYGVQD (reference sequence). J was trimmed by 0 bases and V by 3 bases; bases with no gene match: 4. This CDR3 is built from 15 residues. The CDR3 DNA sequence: TGCGCCAGCAGTGAAGGCGGGGGGCTCTCCTACGAGCAGTACTTC. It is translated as CASSEGGGLSYEQYF.

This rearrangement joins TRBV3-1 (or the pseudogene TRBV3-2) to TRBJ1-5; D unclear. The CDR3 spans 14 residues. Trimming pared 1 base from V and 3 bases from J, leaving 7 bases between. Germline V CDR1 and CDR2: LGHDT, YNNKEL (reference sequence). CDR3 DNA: TGTGCCAGCAGCCAAGCCGGACTCAATCAGCCCCAGCATTTT. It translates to CASSQAGLNQPQHF.